The 24 T cell receptor beta chains listed next were all sequenced from one sample in a study of CD8+ T cells in alopecia areata (dated by TCRdb to between 2017 and 2018). The library was produced with the immunoSEQ multiplex PCR assay. For TCR sequencing, RNA was extracted from every sample and reverse transcribed into cDNA to serve as template. The clones in this table, taken by TCRdb from immuneACCESS, are in-frame only. Not every clone is retained; where verified, under half of the shortfall comes from an unresolved V gene, and the cause of the rest is unknown. The sample profile shows roughly 75,000 clones; roughly three fifths of them were found once. Of the sample, about a sixth is held by the ten largest clones. The sample's time point label, decoded: baseline before oral tofacitinib. The input for sequencing was CD8+ T cells sorted from blood, taken at week 0. These TCRs come from a human donor with alopecia areata.

The chain couples TRBV30 to TRBJ2-7; possibly TRBD1 or TRBD2 for D (6 bases each). The CDR3 has 12 amino acids. Germline V gene sequence: CDR1 GTSNPN, CDR2 SVGIG (reference sequence). V lost 8 bases, J lost 7 bases, and 18 bases lay in between. The CDR3 protein is CAGDPGAGEQYF. DNA of the CDR3: TGTGCCGGGGACCCAGGGGCGGGGGAGCAGTACTTC.

This clone ranks as medium-sized. V is TRBV4-1 and J is TRBJ1-1; no definite D call. This CDR3 has 15 amino acids. Looked up from germline, CDR1 is MGHRA and CDR2 is YSYEKL. Between the trimmed V and J ends, which lost 0 bases and 8 bases, there was a span of 16 bases. CDR3 sequence: CASSQERWRRFEAFF. CDR3 coding DNA: TGCGCCAGCAGCCAAGAAAGGTGGAGGCGATTCGAAGCTTTCTTT.

This clone was recorded many times. The chain's CDR3 is CASSLEPNGANVLTF. In DNA, the CDR3 is TGTGCCAGCAGTCTCGAACCAAATGGGGCCAACGTCCTGACTTTC. V gene TRBV6-1 combines with J gene TRBJ2-6, with D unclear. The V end was cut by 5 bases, the J end by 3 bases, with 11 bases between. The CDR3 has 15 amino acids. CDR1 is MNHNS, CDR2 SASEGT, per germline.

V usage is TRBV28 and J usage is TRBJ1-2; no firm D call. Germline CDR1 reads MDHEN; CDR2 reads SYDVKM. This CDR3 is built from 16 residues. V gave up 0 bases and J gave up 0 bases, with 11 bases separating them. CDR3: CASSLWAGSTNYGYTF. The CDR3 nucleotides are TGTGCCAGCAGTTTATGGGCGGGATCTACTAACTATGGCTACACCTTC.

This clone showed up just once. This chain connects TRBV6-5 to TRBJ2-5, with 8 bases lining up with TRBD2. V lost 7 bases and J lost 0; bases outside the gene matches: 7. CDR1 MNHEY and CDR2 SVGAGI come from the germline V gene. This CDR3 is 15 amino acids long. The CDR3 DNA reads as TGTGCCAGCAAAGCGGGGGTGCAGGACCAAGAGACCCAGTACTTC. This translates into CASKAGVQDQETQYF.

CDR3 bases: TGTGCCAGCAGCTTAGCGGTGGGCACCGGGGAGCTGTTTTTT. Its protein product is CASSLAVGTGELFF. The J gene is TRBJ2-2, the V gene TRBV7-9; D not certain. Germline lookup yields CDR1 SEHNR and CDR2 FQNEAQ (reference sequence). Trimming pared 0 bases from V and 4 bases from J, leaving 6 bases between. The CDR3 sequence is 14 residues long.

This clone has just a few counts. The chain links TRBV7-3 to TRBJ2-1; D might be TRBD1 or TRBD2, each matching 7 bases. V was trimmed by 5 bases and J by 4 bases, leaving 24 bases between them. The CDR3 loop spans 18 amino acids. Germline values: CDR1 SGHTA, CDR2 FQGTGA. The CDR3 reads CASSHIDRAPGGYNEQFF. CDR3 nucleotides: TGTGCCAGCAGCCACATCGACAGGGCGCCCGGGGGGTACAATGAGCAGTTCTTC.

Turning to this clone: Distinct nucleotide sequences in the sample also encode this CDR3. The J gene is TRBJ2-7, the V gene TRBV19, with 12 nucleotides matching TRBD1. Trimming took 5 bases from V and 4 from J; bases not matched to a gene: 6. CDR3 length equals 15 residues. Germline lookup yields CDR1 LNHDA and CDR2 SQIVND (reference sequence). The CDR3 DNA is TGTGCCAGTAGTTCCCGGGACAGGGGGCTTTACGAGCAGTACTTC. Translating gives CASSSRDRGLYEQYF.

The chain recombines TRBV14 with TRBJ1-1; D is possibly TRBD1 (5 bases). This CDR3 spans 14 amino acids. CDR1 is SGHDN and CDR2 is FVKESK in the germline V gene. Trimming shortened V by 4 bases and J by 3 bases, and 12 bases separated the two germline ends. As DNA, the CDR3 is TGTGCCAGCAGCCCTCAGGTGGGGGACACTGAAGCTTTCTTT. Translating it yields CASSPQVGDTEAFF.

The sample holds a few counts of this clone. The V and J genes are TRBV5-1 and TRBJ2-3; D is possibly TRBD1 or TRBD2 (5 bases each). Looked up from germline, CDR1 is SGHRS and CDR2 is YFSETQ. Trimming shortened V by 4 bases and J by 6 bases, and 21 bases separated the two germline ends. The CDR3 runs 16 residues. DNA of the CDR3: TGCGCCAGCAGCCCTAATTTCCCGGGGACCGGGGATACGCAGTATTTT. This codes for CASSPNFPGTGDTQYF. The full variable domain, completed using reference TRBV5-1 and TRBJ2-3, is KAGVTQTPRYLIKTRGQQVTLSCSPISGHRSVSWYQQTPGQGLQFLFEYFSETQRNKGNFPGRFSGRQFSNSRSEMNVSTLELGDSALYLCASSPNFPGTGDTQYFGPGTRLTVL.

This chain connects TRBV19 to TRBJ2-7; 7 bases fit TRBD2. The CDR3 contains 15 residues. The V and J ends lost 1 base and 5 bases, in that order; junction bases with no gene match: 8. Per the germline V gene, CDR1 is LNHDA and CDR2 is SQIVND (reference sequence). This CDR3 is CASSIGAGGTDEQYF. CDR3 bases: TGTGCCAGTAGTATAGGGGCCGGGGGGACGGACGAGCAGTACTTC.

The rearrangement links TRBV18 to TRBJ2-2, with 9 bases matching TRBD1. This CDR3 contains 17 residues. J gave up 2 bases and V 3 bases, and 7 bases lay outside the gene matches. Germline V gene data show CDR1 as KGHSH and CDR2 as LQKENI. CDR3 DNA sequence: TGTGCCAGCTCACCGAAGTTGGGACAGGGTAACACCGGGGAGCTGTTTTTT. Amino acid sequence: CASSPKLGQGNTGELFF.

The rearrangement uses TRBV5-6 and TRBJ2-1; tentatively, D is TRBD1 or TRBD2 (5 bases each). CDR1 and CDR2 from the germline V gene are SGHDT and YYEEEE. Trimming removed 0 bases at V and 0 bases at J, with 13 bases between. CDR3 length: 17 amino acids. The CDR3: CASSLVRDRRSYNEQFF. The CDR3, as DNA: TGTGCCAGCAGCTTGGTTAGGGACCGACGCTCCTACAATGAGCAGTTCTTC.

The chain joins TRBV7-8 to TRBJ2-7; 10 bases fit TRBD1. Trimming removed 5 bases from V and 0 bases from J; junction bases left unmatched: 1. The CDR3 has 14 residues. Looked up from germline, CDR1 is SGHVS and CDR2 is FQNEAQ. CDR3 sequence reads: CASSGQGGSYEQYF. DNA for the CDR3: TGTGCCAGCAGCGGACAGGGGGGCTCCTACGAGCAGTACTTC.

This clone was recorded a few times. The chain links TRBV7-9 to TRBJ2-1; 9 bases agree with TRBD2. Germline values: CDR1 SEHNR, CDR2 FQNEAQ (reference sequence). The CDR3 contains 15 residues. Trimming at V came to 6 bases and at J to 2 bases, leaving 5 bases not matched to a gene. CDR3 sequence: CASRSGRTPYNEQFF. In DNA form, the CDR3 reads TGTGCCAGCAGGAGCGGGAGGACACCCTACAATGAGCAGTTCTTC.

The V gene is TRBV5-6, the J gene TRBJ2-3; TRBD2 agrees at 13 bases. V trimming: 1 base; J trimming: 1 base; junction bases outside the gene matches: 3. This CDR3 has 17 amino acids. Germline V gives CDR1 SGHDT, CDR2 YYEEEE. The CDR3 region is CASSLPGLAGRTDTQYF. DNA for the CDR3: TGTGCCAGCAGCTTGCCGGGACTAGCGGGGCGCACAGATACGCAGTATTTT.

CDR3 coding DNA: TGCGCCAGCAGCTGGGGCCAAGAGACCCAGTACTTC. Its translation is CASSWGQETQYF. The rearrangement joins TRBV5-1 to TRBJ2-5; no definite D call. The germline V gene has CDR1 SGHRS and CDR2 YFSETQ. CDR3 length: 12 residues. Trimming took off 3 bases at V and 1 base at J, with 4 bases between the two ends.

This clone came up a few times. Written as DNA, the CDR3 is TGTGCCTGGAGTCTTGTTGCGGGAGGCGGCACAGATACGCAGTATTTT. Translating gives CAWSLVAGGGTDTQYF. The chain has TRBV30 and TRBJ2-3; 8 bases match TRBD2. CDR1 and CDR2 from the germline V gene are GTSNPN and SVGIG (reference sequence). The CDR3 extends over 16 amino acids. The trim removed 2 bases at V and 1 base at J, leaving 8 bases unmatched.

The V and J genes are TRBV5-6 and TRBJ1-2; the match to TRBD1 covers 7 bases. CDR1 is SGHDT, CDR2 YYEEEE, per germline. The CDR3 runs 13 residues. V gave up 1 base and J gave up 5 bases; unmatched junction bases: 2. The CDR3 coding sequence is TGTGCCAGCAGCTTGAGGGGGCGTTATGGCTACACCTTC. Its protein product is CASSLRGRYGYTF. Full variable domain (rest looked up from reference TRBV5-6 and TRBJ1-2): DAGVTQSPTHLIKTRGQQVTLRCSPKSGHDTVSWYQQALGQGPQFIFQYYEEEERQRGNFPDRFSGHQFPNYSSELNVNALLLGDSALYLCASSLRGRYGYTFGSGTRLTVV.

In the case of this clone: Other DNA sequences in the same sample also yield this CDR3. The chain has TRBV6-5 and TRBJ2-5; D remains ambiguous. There are 11 residues in the CDR3. The V and J ends lost 2 bases and 5 bases respectively, with 3 bases between them. Germline V gene data show CDR1 as MNHEY and CDR2 as SVGAGI. CDR3 in DNA: TGTGCCAGCAGTTACAGCGAGACCCAGTACTTC. It encodes CASSYSETQYF.

The V gene is TRBV4-3, the J gene TRBJ2-7, with D unclear. The CDR3 has 15 amino acids. Germline CDR1 LGHNA, CDR2 YSLEER. V was pared by 1 base and J by 2 bases, with 12 bases between. DNA for the CDR3: TGCGCCAGCAGCCAAGGGCGCAGGTTCGCCTACGAGCAGTACTTC. It translates to CASSQGRRFAYEQYF.

V gene TRBV30 combines with J gene TRBJ2-1; TRBD2 agrees at 12 bases. Germline V CDR1 and CDR2: GTSNPN, SVGIG (reference sequence). With V trimmed by 5 bases and J by 8 bases, 4 bases remained unmatched. The CDR3 runs to 13 residues. The CDR3 loop is CAWSTSGSYEQFF. CDR3 DNA sequence: TGTGCCTGGTCGACTAGCGGGAGCTATGAGCAGTTCTTC.

As concerns this clone: The junction and the germline gene differ at one end; a read error may be behind it. The chain's CDR3 is CASSYNSEAFF. As DNA, the CDR3 is TGTGCCAGCAGTTACAACAGTGAAGCTTTCTTT. The chain has TRBV6-6 and TRBJ1-1; D not resolved. The CDR3 contains 11 residues. The germline V gene encodes CDR1 MNHNY and CDR2 SVGAGI (reference sequence).

The gene calls are TRBV13 and TRBJ2-7; 12 nucleotides match TRBD2. The junction had 8 bases not matched to a gene; V was cut back by 6 bases and J by 2 bases. CDR1 is PRHDT, CDR2 FYEKMQ, per germline (reference sequence). The CDR3 totals 16 residues. CDR3 bases: TGTGCCAGCAGTCGGGGGCTAGCGGGAGGGGCCTACGAGCAGTACTTC. Translated: CASSRGLAGGAYEQYF.